The clone carrying this TCR beta chain was seen a few times. The data were obtained in a study of T cells after yellow fever vaccination. TCRdb redid the calling of the 5' RACE reads with MiXCR, one entry per CDR3 protein. This sample has around 360,000 distinct CDR3 sequences; roughly 12% occur once, and the top ten carry around 19%. Germline CDR1 SGHDN, CDR2 FVKESK. This CDR3 is built from 14 residues. V was shortened by 1 base and J by 7 bases, with 11 bases between the two germline ends. Material: PBMCs, obtained on the day of the first yellow fever vaccination. This clonotype was sampled from a man in his late teens or twenties who received the YFV17D yellow fever vaccine. The gene calls are TRBV14 and TRBJ2-1; D gene uncertain. CDR3 DNA sequence: TGTGCCAGCAGCCAAGCTAGGTGGGAAAATGAGCAGTTCTTC. Amino acid sequence: CASSQARWENEQFF.